This T cell receptor (beta chain) is drawn from a study of identifying expanded T cells in peripheral blood. Healthy donors had no documented immune events, such as infections, while sampled. To note about this clone: The target antigen is unknown.

The CDR3 is 14 amino acids. V was trimmed by 7 bases and J by 2 bases, leaving 14 bases between them. Germline CDR1 reads LNHDA; CDR2 reads SQIVND (reference sequence). Study observations and caveats: Over around two and four weeks, about 15 and 19 clones changed, versus 1.2 between replicates.

Using immunoSEQ multiplex PCR, the repertoire was profiled, and TCRdb retains in-frame clones only, with some absent. The sample includes 100,000 to 150,000 clones, around 88% of them seen just once. The TCR sequence derives from a person aged 18 to 70 in good health. Sample: blood. The chain recombines TRBV19 with TRBJ1-1; possibly TRBD1 for D (6 bases). CDR3 coding DNA: TGTGCCAGTACCCTCACAGGGATAAACACTGAAGCTTTCTTT. Encoded protein: CASTLTGINTEAFF.